The entry below describes one T cell receptor beta chain. The data were taken from a study of blood T cell repertoires in COVID-19. Looking at the study overall: COVID-19 samples from acute and convalescent phases originated in the United States, Italy and Spain. The cDNA or gDNA used as material had been derived from T cells, B-cell-depleted T cells, or PBMCs.

The germline V gene has CDR1 MNHNY and CDR2 SVGAGI (reference sequence). Trimming removed 2 bases from V and 0 bases from J, with 13 bases in between. The CDR3 consists of 16 residues. In the original workflow: The authors estimated nucleated cell counts from reference gene primer amplification. The protocol was immunoSEQ multiplex PCR, while the TCRdb copy is restricted to in-frame clones and leaves out a portion. V and J calls and clone size are those listed in that table; D and trimming were worked out from the DNA. This sample carries 130,000 to 150,000 clones, around 84% of them seen once, and the ten largest clones take approximately 2.5%.

V is TRBV6-6 and J is TRBJ1-1; maybe TRBD1 (6 bases). This TCR was sampled from a human donor with acute or convalescent COVID-19. The donor label of this sample is uncertain. Sequences were obtained from peripheral blood. The CDR3 sequence: CASSYLTGQMNTEAFF. The CDR3, as DNA: TGTGCCAGCAGTTACCTAACAGGACAGATGAACACTGAAGCTTTCTTT.